The 19 T cell receptor beta chains in this list originate from one sample, sequenced in a study of cytomegalovirus exposure and HLA in healthy donors. Vbeta (60) and Jbeta (13) primers were used in the PCR. TCRdb's table, derived via immunoSEQ multiplex PCR, lists solely in-frame clones and lacks some. The sample contains 110,000 to 150,000 clones, nearly 80% of which appear only once. Material for sequencing was PBMCs. The receptors shown here come from a woman in her 30s in good health and CMV-seronegative.

The chain joins TRBV10-1 to TRBJ1-6; the match to TRBD1 covers 8 bases. This CDR3 is built from 14 residues. Germline V CDR1 and CDR2: WNHNN, SYGVQD (reference sequence). The ends lost 3 bases at V and 9 bases at J; junction bases unmatched: 4. CDR3 in amino acids: CASSDRRGLSPLHF. CDR3 sequence (DNA): TGCGCCAGCAGTGACCGCAGGGGGCTTTCACCCCTCCACTTT.

The gene calls are TRBV2 and TRBJ1-6; TRBD1 agrees at 7 bases. The CDR3 is 19 residues long. Germline V gene lookup returns CDR1 SNHLY and CDR2 FYNNEI. The J segment lost 0 bases and the V segment lost 3 bases, leaving 11 bases of the junction unmatched. CDR3: CASSDPRQGTSSYNSPLHF. The CDR3 DNA reads TGTGCCAGCAGTGACCCGCGACAGGGAACTAGCTCCTATAATTCACCCCTCCACTTT.

This chain links TRBV2 with TRBJ1-2, with 8 bases that match TRBD1. CDR1 and CDR2 (germline): SNHLY, FYNNEI. The V segment lost 1 base and the J segment 8 bases; nucleotides outside the gene matches: 3. This CDR3 contains 13 residues. The CDR3 spells CASSEGDRGGYTF. The CDR3 bases are TGTGCCAGCAGTGAAGGCGACAGGGGCGGCTACACCTTC.

The rearrangement links TRBV6-1 to TRBJ1-5; D remains ambiguous. CDR1 is MNHNS, CDR2 SASEGT, per germline. Trimming pared 1 base from V and 2 bases from J, leaving 9 bases between. The length of the CDR3 is 15 residues. The CDR3 is CASSEGAEGNQPQHF. The DNA for the CDR3 is TGTGCCAGCAGTGAAGGTGCTGAGGGCAATCAGCCCCAGCATTTT.

The chain links TRBV27 to TRBJ1-2; the D is unclear. CDR1 is MNHEY, CDR2 SMNVEV, per germline (reference sequence). The CDR3 totals 15 residues. The ends were cut back, 7 bases at V and 0 bases at J, with 15 bases in the middle. The CDR3 reads CASTGTGSANYGYTF. CDR3 nucleotide sequence: TGTGCCAGCACAGGAACGGGGTCCGCTAACTATGGCTACACCTTC.

The gene calls are TRBV19 and TRBJ2-5; no reliable D call. The J call may be wrong; the DNA end is better matched by TRBJ2-7. The CDR3 is made up of 11 amino acids. Germline V gene data show CDR1 as LNHDA and CDR2 as SQIVND (reference sequence). CDR3 amino acids: CATRLGYEQYF. The CDR3, as DNA: TGTGCCACCCGCCTAGGCTACGAGCAGTACTTC.

CDR3 protein: CASSSPGLASYEQYF. CDR3 sequence (DNA): TGTGCCAGCAGTAGCCCGGGACTAGCGAGCTACGAGCAGTACTTC. The rearrangement uses TRBV6-1 and TRBJ2-7; 10 nucleotides match TRBD2. Germline values: CDR1 MNHNS, CDR2 SASEGT. The CDR3 runs to 15 residues. J gave up 3 bases and V 5 bases, and 7 bases lay outside the gene matches.

This chain uses TRBV10-3 with TRBJ1-6, with D unresolved. Germline V lookup: CDR1 ENHRY, CDR2 SYGVKD. The CDR3 totals 12 residues. Deletions cut 3 bases from V and 5 bases from J, with 2 bases between. As DNA, the CDR3 is TGTGCCATCAGTGACAATAATTCACCCCTCCACTTT. Its protein product is CAISDNNSPLHF.

The chain recombines TRBV6-1 with TRBJ1-5, with TRBD1 matching over 8 bases. Germline V CDR1 and CDR2: MNHNS, SASEGT. The CDR3 is 13 amino acids. V lost 10 bases, J lost 4 bases, and 6 bases stayed unmatched. In nucleotides, the CDR3 is TGTGCCACCCACGGACAGGGAAATCAGCCCCAGCATTTT. The encoded protein is CATHGQGNQPQHF.

Turning to this clone: This same CDR3 is encoded by further DNA sequences in the sample. The rearrangement joins TRBV5-4 to TRBJ1-2, with 11 bases fitting TRBD1. The J segment lost 5 bases and the V segment lost 0 bases, leaving 3 bases of the junction unmatched. The CDR3 is 15 amino acids. Germline V gives CDR1 SGHNT, CDR2 YYREEE (reference sequence). The chain's CDR3 is CASSLAGTGGYGYTF. DNA of the CDR3: TGTGCCAGCAGCTTGGCCGGGACAGGGGGATATGGCTACACCTTC. Variable domain in full (rest from reference TRBV5-4 and TRBJ1-2): ETGVTQSPTHLIKTRGQQVTLRCSSQSGHNTVSWYQQALGQGPQFIFQYYREEENGRGNFPPRFSGLQFPNYSSELNVNALELDDSALYLCASSLAGTGGYGYTFGSGTRLTVV.

J is TRBJ1-2 and V is TRBV27; 10 nucleotides line up with TRBD1. After removal of 6 bases from V and 7 bases from J, the junction contained 8 bases not matched to a gene. CDR3 length: 14 residues. Germline values: CDR1 MNHEY, CDR2 SMNVEV (reference sequence). The CDR3 protein is CASSRTDRGAGYTF. The CDR3 region has the DNA TGTGCCAGCAGCCGGACGGACAGGGGGGCTGGCTACACCTTC.

This chain uses TRBV23-1 with TRBJ2-7, with 8 bases fitting TRBD1. TRBV23-1 carries the ORF label, with uncertain function. This CDR3 has 14 residues. Trimming cost V 7 bases and J 2 bases; bases outside gene matches: 7. The CDR3 loop is CASTEGQAPYEQYF. CDR3 nucleotides: TGCGCCAGCACCGAGGGACAGGCGCCCTACGAGCAGTACTTC.

This clone turned up a few times. The chain links TRBV29-1 to TRBJ1-2; 10 nucleotides match TRBD1. Germline trimming cut 7 bases from V and 4 bases from J; bases unmatched to any gene: 12. The germline gives CDR1 SQVTM, CDR2 ANQGSEA. This CDR3 region has 15 residues. The CDR3: CSAGGQGTPSYGYTF. CDR3 DNA sequence: TGCAGCGCCGGGGGACAGGGGACCCCCAGCTATGGCTACACCTTC.

A single count supports this clone. CDR3 bases: TGTGCCAGCAGCTCGTCGACTAGCGGGGGGGCGAATGAGCAGTTCTTC. Translating it yields CASSSSTSGGANEQFF. The V call is TRBV11-3, the J call TRBJ2-1, with 14 nucleotides matching TRBD2. Looked up from germline, CDR1 is SGHNT and CDR2 is YENEEA. Trimming took 4 bases from V and 7 from J; bases not matched to a gene: 6. The CDR3 spans 16 residues.

The chain combines TRBV7-3 with TRBJ1-1, with 12 bases matching TRBD1. The V gene end was trimmed by 5 bases and the J gene end by 6 bases; junction bases not matched to a gene: 7. This CDR3 contains 15 residues. Looked up from germline, CDR1 is SGHTA and CDR2 is FQGTGA. CDR3 sequence (DNA): TGTGCCAGCAGCCTCCTGGGACAGGGGGCTGCTGAAGCTTTCTTT. Translation gives CASSLLGQGAAEAFF.

The chain uses TRBV5-5 and TRBJ1-1; D call uncertain. The CDR3 has 16 residues. CDR1 SGHKS and CDR2 YYEKEE come from the germline V gene (reference sequence). Trimming removed 0 bases from V and 1 base from J, with 13 bases in between. CDR3 loop: CASSLVGLERNTEAFF. Written as DNA, the CDR3 is TGTGCCAGCAGCTTGGTGGGCCTCGAGAGGAACACTGAAGCTTTCTTT. Combining the CDR3 with reference TRBV5-5 and TRBJ1-1 gives the whole variable domain DAGVTQSPTHLIKTRGQQVTLRCSPISGHKSVSWYQQVLGQGPQFIFQYYEKEERGRGNFPDRFSARQFPNYSSELNVNALLLGDSALYLCASSLVGLERNTEAFFGQGTRLTVV.

The gene calls are TRBV9 and TRBJ2-2; 8 nucleotides match TRBD2. The CDR3 is 16 residues long. Germline loops: CDR1 SGDLS, CDR2 YYNGEE. The junction had 6 bases not matched to a gene; V was cut back by 2 bases and J by 3 bases. This CDR3 is CASSVEAGVHTGELFF. Written as DNA, the CDR3 is TGTGCCAGCAGCGTGGAAGCGGGGGTTCACACCGGGGAGCTGTTTTTT.

The V gene is TRBV7-9, the J gene TRBJ2-7; 8 bases agree with TRBD1. The germline V gene has CDR1 SEHNR and CDR2 FQNEAQ (reference sequence). This CDR3 is 14 amino acids long. After removal of 2 bases from V and 4 bases from J, the junction contained 4 bases not matched to a gene. CDR3 region: CASSLSGGAYEQYF. In nucleotides, the CDR3 is TGTGCCAGCAGCTTATCAGGGGGCGCGTACGAGCAGTACTTC.

CDR3 region: CACIPLRRSNTEAFF. CDR3 nucleotides: TGTGCCTGCATCCCCCTCAGGAGGAGTAACACTGAAGCTTTCTTT. V gene TRBV30 combines with J gene TRBJ1-1; the D is unclear. Trimming stripped 6 bases from V and 2 bases from J, with 19 bases between. This CDR3 region has 15 residues. Germline V gene sequence: CDR1 GTSNPN, CDR2 SVGIG (reference sequence).